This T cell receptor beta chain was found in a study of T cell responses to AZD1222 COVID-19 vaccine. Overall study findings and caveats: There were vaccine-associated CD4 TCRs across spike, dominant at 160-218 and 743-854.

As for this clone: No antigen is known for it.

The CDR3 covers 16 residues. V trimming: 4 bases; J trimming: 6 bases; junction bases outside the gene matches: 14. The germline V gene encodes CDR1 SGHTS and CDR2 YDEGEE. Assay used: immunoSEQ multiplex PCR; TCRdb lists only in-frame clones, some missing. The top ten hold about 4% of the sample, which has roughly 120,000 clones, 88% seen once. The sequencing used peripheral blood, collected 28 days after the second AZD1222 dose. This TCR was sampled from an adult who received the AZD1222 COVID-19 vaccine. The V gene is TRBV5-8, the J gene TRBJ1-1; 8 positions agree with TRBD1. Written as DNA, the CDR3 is TGTGCCAGCAGCACCTCCCACCGGGACAGGAGGCCTGAAGCTTTCTTT. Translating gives CASSTSHRDRRPEAFF.